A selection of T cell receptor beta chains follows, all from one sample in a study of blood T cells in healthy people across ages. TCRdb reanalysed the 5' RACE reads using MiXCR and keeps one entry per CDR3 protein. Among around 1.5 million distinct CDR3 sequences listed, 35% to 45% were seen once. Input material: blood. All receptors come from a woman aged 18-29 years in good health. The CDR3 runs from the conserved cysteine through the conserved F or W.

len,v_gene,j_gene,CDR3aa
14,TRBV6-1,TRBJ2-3,CASRDRDSTDTQYF
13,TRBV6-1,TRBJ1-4,CASSEETVRKLFF
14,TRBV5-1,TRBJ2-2,CASSRGPNTGELFF
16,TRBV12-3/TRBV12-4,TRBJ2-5,CASSLDGDGDGETQYF
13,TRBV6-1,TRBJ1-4,CASSGRTSSELFF
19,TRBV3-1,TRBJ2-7,CASSQEVRFGRTGDYEQYF
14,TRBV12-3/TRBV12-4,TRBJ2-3,CASSLKRDTDTQYF
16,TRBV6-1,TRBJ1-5,CASSEVEGGSWQPQHF
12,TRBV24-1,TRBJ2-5,CATSDWGETQYF
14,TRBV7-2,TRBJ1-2,CASSLAGEYYGYTF
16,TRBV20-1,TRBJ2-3,CSARDTSGRGTDTQYF
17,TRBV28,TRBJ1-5,CASSFWQGARSNQPQHF
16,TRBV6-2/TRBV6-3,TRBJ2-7,CASSHPDYTRAYEQYF
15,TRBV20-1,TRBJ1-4,CSARNGDRDNEKLFF
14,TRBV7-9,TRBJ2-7,CASSLLSTAYEQYF
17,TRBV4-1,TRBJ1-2,CASSPQAAGGVYYGYTF
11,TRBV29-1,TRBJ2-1,CSYTGSGAQFF
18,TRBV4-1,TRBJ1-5,CASSQEPGTGSTNQPQHF
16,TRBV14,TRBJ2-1,CASSQISGSSYNEQFF
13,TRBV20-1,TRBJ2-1,CSASQGSYNEQFF